Listed below are T cell receptor beta chains from one sample, sequenced in a study of blood T cell repertoires in COVID-19. Profiling relied on immunoSEQ multiplex PCR, and the TCRdb table lists in-frame clones only, not all of them. Among about 24,000 clones, under 95% were seen once, and the ten largest hold more than 30%. The sequencing input was peripheral blood. All receptors come from a man aged 70 or older with active COVID-19. Each CDR3 is given with its conserved first and last residue. D genes are given only for firm matches. Rows may omit the clone size; those that give it use once, few, many or a size class.

TRBJ1-2 | - | - | TRBV18 | TGTGCCAGCTCACCAGACAGAGACTATGGCTACACCTTC | CASSPDRDYGYTF
TRBJ2-2 | once | - | TRBV5-1 | TGCGCCAGCAGCTTGGGACTCCTCGGGGAGCTGTTTTTT | CASSLGLLGELFF
TRBJ2-6 | - | - | TRBV28 | TGTGCCAGCGGACCTTTTGGGGCAGGGGTGAACTCTGGGGCCAACGTCCCGACTTTC | CASGPFGAGVNSGANVPTF
TRBJ1-2 | - | TRBD1 | TRBV6-4 | TGTGCCAGCAGTGACGGGAACAGGGGTATCGATGGCTACACCTTC | CASSDGNRGIDGYTF
TRBJ1-5 | - | - | TRBV19 | TGTGCCAGTAGCTCCGGCCAGGGTCGGGATCAGCCCCAGCATTTT | CASSSGQGRDQPQHF
TRBJ2-5 | - | TRBD1 | TRBV28 | TGTGCCAGCCCACCTAGGGACAGGGGGCGCCAAGAGACCCAGTACTTC | CASPPRDRGRQETQYF
TRBJ1-5 | - | - | TRBV5-6 | TGTGCCAGCAGCTTGAGGAGCCAGCCCCAGCATTTT | CASSLRSQPQHF
TRBJ2-3 | - | - | TRBV19 | TGTGCCAGTAGTCCGAGCGACGCAGATACGCAGTATTTT | CASSPSDADTQYF
TRBJ2-5 | - | - | TRBV6-2/TRBV6-3 | TGTGCCAGCAGTTACTCCGGGGGGCGGGAGACCCAGTACTTC | CASSYSGGRETQYF
TRBJ1-2 | - | TRBD1 | TRBV15 | TGTGCCACCAGCAGCCGAAAGACAGGGCCCTATGGCTACACCTTC | CATSSRKTGPYGYTF
TRBJ1-1 | - | - | TRBV7-9 | TGTGCCAGCAGCCTTCGGACAAGGGGCAACACTGAAGCTTTCTTT | CASSLRTRGNTEAFF
TRBJ1-2 | - | - | TRBV6-1 | TGTGCCAGCAGTGAACTCTTGAGGGGCTACACCTTC | CASSELLRGYTF
TRBJ2-7 | - | - | TRBV6-2/TRBV6-3 | TGTGCCAGCAGTTACAAGGGGATCGGATACGAGCAGTACTTC | CASSYKGIGYEQYF
TRBJ2-3 | - | - | TRBV5-1 | TGCGCCAGCAGCTATACTAGCTGGGCGGATACGCAGTATTTT | CASSYTSWADTQYF
TRBJ1-2 | once | TRBD1 | TRBV5-1 | TGCGCCAGCAGCCGGGGGGACAGGGTGTCCGACTACACCTTC | CASSRGDRVSDYTF
TRBJ2-3 | - | TRBD2 | TRBV10-2 | TGCGCCAGCATGGGACTAGTCCAACTCTACACAGATACGCAGTATTTT | CASMGLVQLYTDTQYF
TRBJ2-1 | - | TRBD2 | TRBV6-2/TRBV6-3 | TGTGCCAGCAGCCTCACCGGCCCCGGGGGGGGGCAGGTCTACAATGAGCAGTTCTTC | CASSLTGPGGGQVYNEQFF
TRBJ2-7 | - | - | TRBV6-2/TRBV6-3 | TGTGCCAGCAGTTCCCACTTAACCTACGAGCAGTACTTC | CASSSHLTYEQYF
TRBJ1-2 | - | TRBD1 | TRBV19 | TGTGCCAGTACCTGGACAGGGACAAGGAACTATGGCTACACCTTC | CASTWTGTRNYGYTF
TRBJ1-1 | - | TRBD1 | TRBV11-2 | TGTGCCAGCAGCTTTACAGGGGGGAACACTGAAGCTTTCTTT | CASSFTGGNTEAFF
TRBJ2-7 | - | TRBD2 | TRBV27 | TGTGCCAGCAGTCCACACCCTCAAGCGGGGCCCTACGAGCAGTACTTC | CASSPHPQAGPYEQYF
TRBJ2-7 | - | - | TRBV28 | TGTGCCAGCAGTTTATCCCCCGGACTGGGCGCGATCTCCTACGAGCAGTACTTC | CASSLSPGLGAISYEQYF
TRBJ1-4 | - | TRBD1 | TRBV7-2 | TGTGCCAGCAGCTTAATCCCAGGGGGCGGTCAGGAAAAACTGTTTTTT | CASSLIPGGGQEKLFF
TRBJ2-6 | - | - | TRBV5-1 | TGCGCCAGCAGGAGGGCTGGGGAAGCTGGGGCCAACGTCCTGACTTTC | CASRRAGEAGANVLTF
TRBJ1-2 | - | - | TRBV6-5 | TGTGCCAGCACCCAACCGGGGAAGGACTACACCTTC | CASTQPGKDYTF
TRBJ1-5 | - | TRBD1 | TRBV29-1 | TGCAGCGTTGCTGACAGGGGGCTAAGTCAGCCCCAGCATTTT | CSVADRGLSQPQHF
TRBJ1-1 | - | - | TRBV27 | TGTGCCAGCAGTTTACGGGGGGGGCGTACTGAAGCTTTCTTT | CASSLRGGRTEAFF
TRBJ2-7 | once | - | TRBV27 | TGTGCCAGCAGTTTAGTCGGTGACTACGAGCAGTACTTC | CASSLVGDYEQYF
TRBJ2-7 | - | TRBD2 | TRBV19 | TGTGCCAGTAGGAATAGCGGGCACTACTCCTACGAGCAGTACTTC | CASRNSGHYSYEQYF
TRBJ2-5 | - | TRBD1 | TRBV2 | TGTGCCAGCAGGGGAGGACAGGGGGGTAGAGAGACCCAGTACTTC | CASRGGQGGRETQYF
TRBJ2-7 | - | TRBD2 | TRBV5-4 | TGTGCCAGCAGCTTGGGTGGTAGCGGGAGGGCCTACGAGCAGTACTTC | CASSLGGSGRAYEQYF
TRBJ2-5 | - | - | TRBV21-1 | TGTGCCAGCAGAATGGACAGGGGGCGTTCGGAGACCCAGTACTTC | CASRMDRGRSETQYF
TRBJ2-5 | - | - | TRBV7-6 | TGTGCCAGCAGTTCGGGAATGAGGGTGACGGCGAAGGAGACCCAGTACTTC | CASSSGMRVTAKETQYF
TRBJ2-1 | - | - | TRBV7-2 | TGTGCCAGCAGCTCAGGACACTACAATGAGCAGTTCTTC | CASSSGHYNEQFF
TRBJ1-6 | - | TRBD1 | TRBV3-1/TRBV3-2 | TGTGCCAGCAGCGACAGGGGTGGCAATTCACCCCTCCACTTT | CASSDRGGNSPLHF
TRBJ1-1 | - | - | TRBV12-3/TRBV12-4 | TGTGCCAGCAGTTTAATAGGGGCGGAAGCTTTCTTT | CASSLIGAEAFF
TRBJ2-3 | - | - | TRBV18 | TGTGCCAGCTCACCTCAGGAGGTTCAGCGGAGGACGCAGTATTTT | CASSPQEVQRRTQYF
TRBJ2-7 | - | TRBD1 | TRBV7-2 | TGTGCCAGCAGCTTAGTGGGGGGGACAGGGCTCTACGAGCAGTACTTC | CASSLVGGTGLYEQYF
TRBJ1-2 | - | - | TRBV28 | TGTGCCAGCAGTTTAAGGCAGGCCACCTATGGCTACACCTTC | CASSLRQATYGYTF
TRBJ2-4 | - | - | TRBV7-4 | TGTGCCAGCATCTTCCGGGACACTGAGTCCCTAGCCAAAAACATTCAGTACTTC | CASIFRDTESLAKNIQYF
TRBJ1-6 | - | TRBD1 | TRBV5-1 | TGCGCCAGCAGCTCGTCACAGGGGGCGCGGGATTCACCCCTCCACTTT | CASSSSQGARDSPLHF
TRBJ2-1 | - | TRBD1 | TRBV6-5 | TGTGCCAGCAGTTACTCGATGGGACAGCAGTACAATGAGCAGTTCTTC | CASSYSMGQQYNEQFF
TRBJ2-7 | - | TRBD2 | TRBV6-9 | TGTGCCAGCAGTCCGCGGACTAGCGGGGGTGAGAGCTCCTACGAGCAGTACTTC | CASSPRTSGGESSYEQYF
TRBJ2-4 | - | TRBD1 | TRBV5-1 | TGCGCCAGCAGAGGACAGGGTCTTCAGTACTTC | CASRGQGLQYF
TRBJ2-3 | - | - | TRBV24-1 | TGTGCCACCAGTGATTGGACTCATCGAGATACGCAGTATTTT | CATSDWTHRDTQYF
TRBJ1-2 | - | - | TRBV7-6 | TGTGCCAGCAGCTTAGGGCCGGGGGCTAACTATGGCTACACCTTC | CASSLGPGANYGYTF
TRBJ2-7 | once | - | TRBV9 | TGTGCCAGCAGCGTAGGCTCGGGGGTCTACGAGCAGTACTTC | CASSVGSGVYEQYF
TRBJ2-6 | - | TRBD1 | TRBV11-2 | TGTGCCAGCAGCTTACGGAGGACAGGGTATGCATCTGGGGCCAACGTCCTGACTTTC | CASSLRRTGYASGANVLTF